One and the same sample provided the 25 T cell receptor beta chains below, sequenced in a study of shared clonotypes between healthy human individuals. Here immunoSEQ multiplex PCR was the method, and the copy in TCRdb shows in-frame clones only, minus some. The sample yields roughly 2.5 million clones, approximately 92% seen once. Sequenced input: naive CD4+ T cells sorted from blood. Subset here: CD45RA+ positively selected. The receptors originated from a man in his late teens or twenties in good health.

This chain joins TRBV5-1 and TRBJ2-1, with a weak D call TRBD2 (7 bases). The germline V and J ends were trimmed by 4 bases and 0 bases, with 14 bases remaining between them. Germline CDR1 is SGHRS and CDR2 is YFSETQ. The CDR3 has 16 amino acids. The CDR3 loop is CASSPGRGGSYNEQFF. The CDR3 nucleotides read TGCGCCAGCAGCCCGGGTAGGGGGGGCTCCTACAATGAGCAGTTCTTC. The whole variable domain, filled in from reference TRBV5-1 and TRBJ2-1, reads KAGVTQTPRYLIKTRGQQVTLSCSPISGHRSVSWYQQTPGQGLQFLFEYFSETQRNKGNFPGRFSGRQFSNSRSEMNVSTLELGDSALYLCASSPGRGGSYNEQFFGPGTRLTVL.

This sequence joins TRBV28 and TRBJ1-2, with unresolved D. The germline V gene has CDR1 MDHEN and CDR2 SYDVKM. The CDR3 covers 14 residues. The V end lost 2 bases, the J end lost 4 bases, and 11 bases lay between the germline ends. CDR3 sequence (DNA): TGTGCCAGCAGTTTAGGGGTCGGCAGCTATGGCTACACCTTC. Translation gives CASSLGVGSYGYTF.

DNA of the CDR3: TGCGCCAGCAGCCTGACTAGCGGGGGGGCGTTCAATGAGCAGTTCTTC. This sequence encodes CASSLTSGGAFNEQFF. V and J are TRBV4-1 and TRBJ2-1; TRBD2 agrees at 14 bases. Unmatched junction bases numbered 5, after V lost 4 bases and J lost 6 bases. Germline V lookup: CDR1 MGHRA, CDR2 YSYEKL. The CDR3 covers 16 residues.

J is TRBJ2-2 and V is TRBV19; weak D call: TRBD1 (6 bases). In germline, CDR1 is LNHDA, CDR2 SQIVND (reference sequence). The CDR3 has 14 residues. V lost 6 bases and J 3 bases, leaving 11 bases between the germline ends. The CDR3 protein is CASSTYRDTGELFF. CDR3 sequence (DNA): TGTGCCAGTAGCACGTACAGGGACACCGGGGAGCTGTTTTTT.

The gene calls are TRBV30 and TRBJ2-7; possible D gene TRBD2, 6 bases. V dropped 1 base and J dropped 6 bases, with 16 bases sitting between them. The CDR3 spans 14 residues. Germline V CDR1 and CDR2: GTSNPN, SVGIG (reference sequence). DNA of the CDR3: TGTGCCTGGAGTGGGGGCGGGGATTTAACCGAGCAGTACTTC. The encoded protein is CAWSGGGDLTEQYF. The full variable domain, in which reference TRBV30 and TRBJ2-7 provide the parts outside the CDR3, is SQTIHQWPATLVQPVGSPLSLECTVEGTSNPNLYWYRQAAGRGLQLLFYSVGIGQISSEVPQNLSASRPQDRQFILSSKKLLLSDSGFYLCAWSGGGDLTEQYFGPGTRLTVT.

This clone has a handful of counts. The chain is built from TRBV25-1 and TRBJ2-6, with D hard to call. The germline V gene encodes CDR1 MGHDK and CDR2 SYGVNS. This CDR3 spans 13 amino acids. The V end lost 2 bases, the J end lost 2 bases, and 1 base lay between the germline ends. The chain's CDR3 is CASSEAGANVLTF. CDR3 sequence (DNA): TGTGCCAGCAGTGAAGCTGGGGCCAACGTCCTGACTTTC.

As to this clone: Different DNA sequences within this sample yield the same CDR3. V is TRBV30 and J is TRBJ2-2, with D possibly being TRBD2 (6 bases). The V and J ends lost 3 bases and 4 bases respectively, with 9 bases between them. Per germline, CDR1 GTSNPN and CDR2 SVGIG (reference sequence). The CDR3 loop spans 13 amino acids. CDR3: CAWSGSGTGELFF. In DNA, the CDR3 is TGTGCCTGGAGCGGGAGCGGCACCGGGGAGCTGTTTTTT.

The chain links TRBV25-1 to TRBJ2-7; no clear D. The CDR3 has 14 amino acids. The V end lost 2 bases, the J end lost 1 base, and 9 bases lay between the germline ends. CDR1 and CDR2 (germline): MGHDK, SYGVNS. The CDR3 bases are TGTGCCAGCAGTGAACCCGACCGTTCCTACGAGCAGTACTTC. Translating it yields CASSEPDRSYEQYF.

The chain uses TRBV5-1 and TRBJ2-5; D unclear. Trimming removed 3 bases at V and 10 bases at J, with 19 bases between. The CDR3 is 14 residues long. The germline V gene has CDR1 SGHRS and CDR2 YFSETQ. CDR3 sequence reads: CASSSEAGGVNQYF. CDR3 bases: TGCGCCAGCAGCTCCGAGGCCGGTGGGGTGAACCAGTACTTC.

Here the CDR3 reads CASSSPSLGGPNTDTQYF. The CDR3 coding sequence is TGTGCCAGCAGTTCCCCCTCCCTTGGGGGACCTAACACAGATACGCAGTATTTT. The chain joins TRBV28 to TRBJ2-3, with D perhaps TRBD1 or TRBD2 (5 bases each). CDR3 size: 18 residues. Per the germline V gene, CDR1 is MDHEN and CDR2 is SYDVKM. V was trimmed by 4 bases and J by 2 bases, leaving 22 bases between them.

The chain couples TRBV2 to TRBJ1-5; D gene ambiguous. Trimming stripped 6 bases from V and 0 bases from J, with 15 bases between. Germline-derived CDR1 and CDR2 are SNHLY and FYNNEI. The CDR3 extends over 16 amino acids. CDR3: CASRARHLNSNQPQHF. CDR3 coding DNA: TGTGCCAGCAGAGCCAGACACCTGAATAGCAATCAGCCCCAGCATTTT.

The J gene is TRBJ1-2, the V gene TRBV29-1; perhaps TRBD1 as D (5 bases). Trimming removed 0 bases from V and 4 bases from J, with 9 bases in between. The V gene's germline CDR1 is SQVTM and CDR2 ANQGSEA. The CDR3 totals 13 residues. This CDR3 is CSVEERQLYGYTF. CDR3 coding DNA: TGCAGCGTTGAAGAGCGACAGCTCTATGGCTACACCTTC.

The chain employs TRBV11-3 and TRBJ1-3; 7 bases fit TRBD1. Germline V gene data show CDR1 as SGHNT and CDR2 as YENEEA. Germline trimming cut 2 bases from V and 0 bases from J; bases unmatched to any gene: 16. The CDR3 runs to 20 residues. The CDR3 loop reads CASSLIGGPRGLPSGNTIYF. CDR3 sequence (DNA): TGTGCCAGCAGCTTAATAGGGGGCCCGAGGGGCTTACCCTCTGGAAACACCATATATTTT. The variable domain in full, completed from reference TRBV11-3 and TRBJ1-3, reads EAGVVQSPRYKIIEKKQPVAFWCNPISGHNTLYWYLQNLGQGPELLIRYENEEAVDDSQLPKDRFSAERLKGVDSTLKIQPAELGDSAVYLCASSLIGGPRGLPSGNTIYFGEGSWLTVV.

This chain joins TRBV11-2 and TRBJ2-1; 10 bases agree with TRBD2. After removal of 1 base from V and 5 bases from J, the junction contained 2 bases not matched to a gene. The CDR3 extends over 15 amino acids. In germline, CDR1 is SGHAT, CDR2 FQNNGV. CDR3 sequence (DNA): TGTGCCAGCAGCTTAGTCAGCGGGAGGGACAATGAGCAGTTCTTC. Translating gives CASSLVSGRDNEQFF.

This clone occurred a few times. The CDR3, as DNA: TGCGCCAGCAGGCGGGGGTCGGGCTACGAGCAGTACTTC. It specifies CASRRGSGYEQYF. V is TRBV5-1 and J is TRBJ2-7; 7 bases align to TRBD2. Looked up from germline, CDR1 is SGHRS and CDR2 is YFSETQ. V lost 5 bases and J lost 3; bases outside the gene matches: 5. The CDR3 is made up of 13 amino acids. Drawing the rest from reference TRBV5-1 and TRBJ2-7, the complete variable domain is KAGVTQTPRYLIKTRGQQVTLSCSPISGHRSVSWYQQTPGQGLQFLFEYFSETQRNKGNFPGRFSGRQFSNSRSEMNVSTLELGDSALYLCASRRGSGYEQYFGPGTRLTVT.

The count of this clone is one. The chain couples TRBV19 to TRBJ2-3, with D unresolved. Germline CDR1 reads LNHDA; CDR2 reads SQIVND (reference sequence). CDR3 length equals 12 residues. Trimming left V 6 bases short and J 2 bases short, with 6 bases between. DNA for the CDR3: TGTGCCAGTAGAACCGTCACAGATACGCAGTATTTT. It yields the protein CASRTVTDTQYF. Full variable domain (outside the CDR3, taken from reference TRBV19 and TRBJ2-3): DGGITQSPKYLFRKEGQNVTLSCEQNLNHDAMYWYRQDPGQGLRLIYYSQIVNDFQKGDIAEGYSVSREKKESFPLTVTSAQKNPTAFYLCASRTVTDTQYFGPGTRLTVL.

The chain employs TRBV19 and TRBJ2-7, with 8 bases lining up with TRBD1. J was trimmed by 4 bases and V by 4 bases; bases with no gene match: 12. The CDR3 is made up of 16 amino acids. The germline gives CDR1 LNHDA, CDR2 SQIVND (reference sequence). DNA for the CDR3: TGTGCCAGTAGTAATTCCCCAGGGACAGGAGATTACGAGCAGTACTTC. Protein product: CASSNSPGTGDYEQYF.

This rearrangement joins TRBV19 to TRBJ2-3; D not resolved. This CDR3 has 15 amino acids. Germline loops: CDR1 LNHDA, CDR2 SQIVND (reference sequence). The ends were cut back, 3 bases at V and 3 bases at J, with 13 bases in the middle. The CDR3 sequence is CASSISGSATDTQYF. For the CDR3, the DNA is TGTGCCAGTAGTATTTCCGGGTCTGCTACAGATACGCAGTATTTT.

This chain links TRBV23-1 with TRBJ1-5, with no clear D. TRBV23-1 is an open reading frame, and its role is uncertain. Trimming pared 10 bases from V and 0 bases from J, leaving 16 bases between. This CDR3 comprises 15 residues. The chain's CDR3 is CATSCSKDSNQPQHF. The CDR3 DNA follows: TGCGCCACCTCGTGTTCGAAGGATAGCAATCAGCCCCAGCATTTT.

CDR3 sequence: CASSFAGLLVEGTQYF. CDR3 bases: TGCGCCAGCAGCTTTGCAGGCCTCCTTGTGGAAGGCACCCAGTACTTC. The chain has TRBV5-1 and TRBJ2-5, with D hard to call. V lost 2 bases to trimming and J lost 8 bases, with 22 bases between them. Per germline, CDR1 SGHRS and CDR2 YFSETQ. This CDR3 has 16 amino acids.

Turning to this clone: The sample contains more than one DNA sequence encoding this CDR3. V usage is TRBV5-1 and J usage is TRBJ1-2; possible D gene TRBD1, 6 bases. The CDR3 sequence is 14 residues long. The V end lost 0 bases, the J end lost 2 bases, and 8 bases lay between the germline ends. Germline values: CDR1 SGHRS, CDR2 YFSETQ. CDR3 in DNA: TGCGCCAGCAGCTTGGTACAGGGAAACTATGGCTACACCTTC. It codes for CASSLVQGNYGYTF.

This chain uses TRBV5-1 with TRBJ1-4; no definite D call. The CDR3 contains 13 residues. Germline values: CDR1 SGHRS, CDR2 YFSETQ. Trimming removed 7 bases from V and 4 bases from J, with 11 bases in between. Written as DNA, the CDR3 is TGCGCCAGCCGGGAATGGGGTAATGAAAAACTGTTTTTT. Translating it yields CASREWGNEKLFF.

The CDR3 sequence is CASRDGNSGNTIYF. The CDR3 DNA follows: TGCGCCAGCAGGGACGGCAACTCTGGAAACACCATATATTTT. The V and J genes are TRBV10-1 and TRBJ1-3, with D uncertain. The CDR3 spans 14 residues. CDR1 WNHNN and CDR2 SYGVQD come from the germline V gene (reference sequence). The V gene lost 6 bases and the J gene lost 0 bases, with 9 bases spanning the gap.

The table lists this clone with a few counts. Here the CDR3 reads CASSLRQGEANEKLFF. The DNA of the CDR3 is TGTGCCAGCAGCCTCCGACAGGGGGAGGCTAATGAAAAACTGTTTTTT. The chain joins TRBV7-3 to TRBJ1-4, with TRBD1 matching over 9 bases. In germline, CDR1 is SGHTA, CDR2 FQGTGA. This CDR3 spans 16 amino acids. Losses at the gene ends were 5 bases for V and 3 bases for J; bases not matched to a gene: 7.

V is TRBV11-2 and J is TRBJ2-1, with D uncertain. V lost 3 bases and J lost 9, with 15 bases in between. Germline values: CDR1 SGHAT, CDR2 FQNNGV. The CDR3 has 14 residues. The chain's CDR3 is CASSFSGVVGEQFF. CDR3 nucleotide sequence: TGTGCCAGCAGCTTTTCGGGTGTAGTTGGTGAGCAGTTCTTC.